The 29 T cell receptor beta chains below were found in one sample sequenced in a study of blood T cell repertoires in COVID-19. Using immunoSEQ multiplex PCR, the repertoire was profiled, and TCRdb retains in-frame clones only, with some absent. The data hold around 200,000 clones, with 83% observed a single time. The sequencing input was peripheral blood. The receptors were sampled from a woman younger than 45 with COVID-19, enrolled during active disease.

A single count supports this clone. The chain combines TRBV9 with TRBJ2-3; 8 positions agree with TRBD2. With V trimmed by 4 bases and J by 1 base, 5 bases remained unmatched. This CDR3 region has 15 residues. From germline, CDR1 is SGDLS and CDR2 YYNGEE. The CDR3 DNA is TGTGCCAGCAGCCCGGGACTAGTCGGCACAGATACGCAGTATTTT. This gives the protein CASSPGLVGTDTQYF.

The J gene is TRBJ1-1, the V gene TRBV19; the match to TRBD1 covers 10 bases. This CDR3 has 15 amino acids. Trimming cost V 5 bases and J 7 bases; bases outside gene matches: 10. Germline values: CDR1 LNHDA, CDR2 SQIVND (reference sequence). Written as DNA, the CDR3 is TGTGCCAGTAGTCCTTCCGGGACAGGGGTATATGAAGCTTTCTTT. Encoded protein: CASSPSGTGVYEAFF.

The count of this clone is one. The chain couples TRBV18 to TRBJ2-3; TRBD2 matches at 10 bases. Per germline, CDR1 KGHSH and CDR2 LQKENI. Unmatched junction bases numbered 8, after V lost 4 bases and J lost 4 bases. The CDR3 has 16 residues. Here the CDR3 reads CASSLQSGGAADTQYF. Here the CDR3 DNA reads TGTGCCAGCTCACTGCAGAGCGGGGGGGCAGCAGATACGCAGTATTTT. The whole variable domain, remainder taken from reference TRBV18 and TRBJ2-3, is NAGVMQNPRHLVRRRGQEARLRCSPMKGHSHVYWYRQLPEEGLKFMVYLQKENIIDESGMPKERFSAEFPKEGPSILRIQQVVRGDSAAYFCASSLQSGGAADTQYFGPGTRLTVL.

The genes are TRBV7-9 and TRBJ2-4; TRBD2 aligns across 10 bases. In germline, CDR1 is SEHNR, CDR2 FQNEAQ (reference sequence). The CDR3 loop spans 16 amino acids. The junction had 5 bases not matched to a gene; V was cut back by 5 bases and J by 1 base. The DNA of the CDR3 is TGTGCCAGCAGCCTTAGCGGGAGGAAGGCCAAAAACATTCAGTACTTC. It is translated as CASSLSGRKAKNIQYF.

The rearrangement links TRBV6-1 to TRBJ2-1, with 8 bases fitting TRBD2. V lost 4 bases and J lost 6; bases outside the gene matches: 14. Germline V gene data show CDR1 as MNHNS and CDR2 as SASEGT. The CDR3 length is 17 residues. The CDR3 region is CASSGIGAGDLFNEQFF. In DNA, the CDR3 is TGTGCCAGCAGTGGAATTGGAGCGGGAGATCTGTTCAATGAGCAGTTCTTC.

The V call is TRBV27, the J call TRBJ1-1; D is ambiguous. Germline CDR1 reads MNHEY; CDR2 reads SMNVEV (reference sequence). Trimming shortened V by 0 bases and J by 1 base, and 6 bases separated the two germline ends. The CDR3 runs to 14 residues. CDR3 protein: CASSLSRWNTEAFF. The CDR3 DNA sequence: TGTGCCAGCAGTTTATCTAGATGGAACACTGAAGCTTTCTTT.

The chain links TRBV2 to TRBJ2-7; weak D call: TRBD1 (6 bases). Germline lookup yields CDR1 SNHLY and CDR2 FYNNEI. The CDR3 is 12 residues long. With 5 bases removed from V and 7 bases from J, the gap between germline ends came to 12 bases. The CDR3 region is CASSTDSGEQYF. The CDR3 DNA sequence: TGTGCCAGCAGTACGGACAGCGGAGAGCAGTACTTC.

The chain combines TRBV28 with TRBJ1-2, with a tentative D call TRBD1 (6 bases). The length of the CDR3 is 13 residues. V lost 3 bases to trimming and J lost 4 bases, with 9 bases between them. Germline assignment: CDR1 MDHEN and CDR2 SYDVKM. Written as DNA, the CDR3 is TGTGCCAGCAGTTTTTCACAGGGCTATGGCTACACCTTC. Its protein product is CASSFSQGYGYTF.

This clone was counted a single time. This chain joins TRBV11-2 and TRBJ1-3; D remains unclear. The CDR3 loop spans 13 amino acids. V lost 5 bases and J lost 3, with 8 bases in between. In germline, CDR1 is SGHAT, CDR2 FQNNGV. The CDR3 here is CASSPQIGNTIYF. The DNA for the CDR3 is TGTGCCAGCAGCCCCCAAATTGGAAACACCATATATTTT.

The V call is TRBV4-2, the J call TRBJ2-3; 9 bases map to TRBD1. V was clipped by 0 bases and J by 4 bases; unmatched bases: 8. The CDR3 contains 17 residues. CDR1 LGHNA and CDR2 YNFKEQ come from the germline V gene. The CDR3 is CASSQDQKRQGADTQYF. Here the CDR3 DNA reads TGTGCCAGCAGCCAAGATCAGAAGAGACAGGGGGCAGATACGCAGTATTTT.

The chain uses TRBV6-6 and TRBJ1-1; D unresolved. The germline V gene encodes CDR1 MNHNY and CDR2 SVGAGI (reference sequence). The CDR3 length is 16 residues. Trimming stripped 7 bases from V and 2 bases from J, with 20 bases between. CDR3 residues: CASTFGAEQKNTEAFF. The CDR3 DNA sequence: TGTGCCAGCACCTTTGGCGCAGAACAGAAAAACACTGAAGCTTTCTTT.

The rearrangement joins TRBV28 to TRBJ1-2; no definite D call. V was shortened by 2 bases and J by 5 bases, with 15 bases between the two germline ends. CDR3 length: 15 residues. Germline CDR1 and CDR2: MDHEN and SYDVKM. In nucleotides, the CDR3 is TGTGCCAGCAGTTTAGGGAGTCAGGATGTTTATGGCTACACCTTC. Protein: CASSLGSQDVYGYTF.

The chain combines TRBV4-1 with TRBJ2-1; a weak D match, TRBD2 (6 bases). The CDR3 covers 17 residues. The V end lost 4 bases, the J end lost 7 bases, and 23 bases lay between the germline ends. The germline gives CDR1 MGHRA, CDR2 YSYEKL. The CDR3 protein is CASSRSEAGPLRNEQFF. DNA for the CDR3: TGCGCCAGCAGCCGATCCGAGGCGGGGCCCTTAAGGAATGAGCAGTTCTTC.

This clone was recorded only once. V and J are TRBV27 and TRBJ2-7; D is perhaps TRBD1 (5 bases). The CDR3 spans 14 residues. The germline CDR1 and CDR2 sequences are MNHEY and SMNVEV (reference sequence). Deletions cut 0 bases from V and 6 bases from J, with 12 bases between. Written as DNA, the CDR3 is TGTGCCAGCAGTTTATCGTCCAGGGTTCGCGAGCAGTACTTC. Residues: CASSLSSRVREQYF.

The chain combines TRBV5-1 with TRBJ2-6; TRBD1 might be the D (6 bases). V gave up 5 bases and J gave up 0 bases, with 21 bases separating them. Germline V gives CDR1 SGHRS, CDR2 YFSETQ. The CDR3 extends over 19 amino acids. The DNA of the CDR3 is TGCGCCAGCAGATCCGCTCTCCGGGACAACTACTCTGGGGCCAACGTCCTGACTTTC. It codes for CASRSALRDNYSGANVLTF.

The chain has TRBV13 and TRBJ2-7; D may be TRBD2 (5 bases). The CDR3 spans 14 residues. Germline assignment: CDR1 PRHDT and CDR2 FYEKMQ (reference sequence). With 0 bases removed from V and 4 bases from J, the gap between germline ends came to 10 bases. The CDR3, as DNA: TGTGCCAGCAGCTTAGGCTTGAGGGAGTACGAGCAGTACTTC. Protein sequence: CASSLGLREYEQYF.

The V and J genes are TRBV11-3 and TRBJ2-3, with D uncertain. There are 12 residues in the CDR3. Trimming shortened V by 1 base and J by 8 bases, and 7 bases separated the two germline ends. Germline assignment: CDR1 SGHNT and CDR2 YENEEA. The chain's CDR3 is CASSLGPGTQYF. The CDR3 DNA reads as TGTGCCAGCAGCTTAGGACCGGGTACGCAGTATTTT.

The chain carries TRBV4-3 and TRBJ2-1; 11 bases are a match to TRBD2. V trimming: 3 bases; J trimming: 15 bases; junction bases outside the gene matches: 10. CDR1 is LGHNA, CDR2 YSLEER, per germline. The length of the CDR3 is 14 residues. The CDR3 reads CASSHYTTSGVRFF. The CDR3 coding sequence is TGCGCCAGCAGCCATTATACGACTAGCGGGGTTCGGTTCTTC.

The rearrangement joins TRBV19 to TRBJ1-1; the D gene is possibly TRBD1 (6 bases). CDR1 and CDR2 from the germline V gene are LNHDA and SQIVND (reference sequence). The CDR3 runs 14 residues. V dropped 7 bases and J dropped 3 bases, with 15 bases sitting between them. Written as DNA, the CDR3 is TGTGCCAGTACCACCACAGGGCCTCACACTGAAGCTTTCTTT. It yields the protein CASTTTGPHTEAFF. Based on the CDR3 plus reference TRBV19 and TRBJ1-1, the full variable domain is DGGITQSPKYLFRKEGQNVTLSCEQNLNHDAMYWYRQDPGQGLRLIYYSQIVNDFQKGDIAEGYSVSREKKESFPLTVTSAQKNPTAFYLCASTTTGPHTEAFFGQGTRLTVV.

The rearrangement joins TRBV23-1 to TRBJ1-1, with D perhaps TRBD1 (5 bases). TRBV23-1 is designated an ORF whose function remains uncertain. V lost 4 bases, J lost 1 base, and 7 bases lay in between. The CDR3 spans 13 residues. Here the CDR3 reads CASSPTENTEAFF. The CDR3, as DNA: TGCGCCAGCAGTCCGACAGAGAACACTGAAGCTTTCTTT.

The chain has TRBV5-1 and TRBJ2-1; D is possibly TRBD2 (5 bases). Deletions cut 0 bases from V and 6 bases from J, with 13 bases between. The germline V gene encodes CDR1 SGHRS and CDR2 YFSETQ. CDR3 size: 15 residues. The CDR3 DNA reads as TGCGCCAGCAGCTTGGGGGCTAGCCTCAGCAATGAGCAGTTCTTC. It is translated as CASSLGASLSNEQFF. Full variable domain (outside the CDR3, taken from reference TRBV5-1 and TRBJ2-1): KAGVTQTPRYLIKTRGQQVTLSCSPISGHRSVSWYQQTPGQGLQFLFEYFSETQRNKGNFPGRFSGRQFSNSRSEMNVSTLELGDSALYLCASSLGASLSNEQFFGPGTRLTVL.

The genes are TRBV6-2 or TRBV6-3 and TRBJ1-5; D is undetermined. The germline gives CDR1 MNHEY, CDR2 SVGEGT. Trimming left V 2 bases short and J 9 bases short, with 8 bases between. The CDR3 consists of 12 residues. This chain's CDR3 is CASSYRKRPQHF. CDR3 DNA sequence: TGTGCCAGCAGTTACCGGAAGCGGCCCCAGCATTTT.

V usage is TRBV4-3 and J usage is TRBJ2-1; D perhaps matches TRBD2 (5 bases). The CDR3 totals 16 residues. Germline CDR1 LGHNA, CDR2 YSLEER. The V end lost 0 bases, the J end lost 2 bases, and 11 bases lay between the germline ends. The CDR3 region is CASSQDPLGAYNEQFF. CDR3 coding DNA: TGCGCCAGCAGCCAAGATCCACTCGGGGCCTACAATGAGCAGTTCTTC.

The rearrangement uses TRBV29-1 and TRBJ2-7; possibly TRBD2 for D (6 bases). CDR3 length: 13 residues. V lost 7 bases to trimming and J lost 2 bases, with 15 bases between them. Germline loops: CDR1 SQVTM, CDR2 ANQGSEA. CDR3 nucleotide sequence: TGCAGCGCTGCGGGACTCTTGACCTACGAGCAGTACTTC. Amino acid sequence: CSAAGLLTYEQYF.

The chain recombines TRBV6-6 with TRBJ2-7; 11 positions match TRBD1. V gave up 5 bases and J gave up 1 base; unmatched junction bases: 10. This CDR3 is 17 amino acids long. The germline gives CDR1 MNHNY, CDR2 SVGAGI (reference sequence). The CDR3 spells CASSQILGQGVSYEQYF. Here the CDR3 DNA reads TGTGCCAGCAGTCAGATATTGGGACAGGGGGTTTCCTACGAGCAGTACTTC.

The chain recombines TRBV4-1 with TRBJ1-3, with TRBD1 matching 7 bases. With V trimmed by 5 bases and J by 0 bases, 13 bases remained unmatched. This CDR3 contains 18 residues. The V gene's germline CDR1 is MGHRA and CDR2 YSYEKL. CDR3 sequence (DNA): TGCGCCAGCAGCGCGTACCGGGACAGCGACTCCTCTGGAAACACCATATATTTT. Its protein product is CASSAYRDSDSSGNTIYF.

V gene TRBV13 combines with J gene TRBJ2-2, with 7 bases identical to TRBD1. Per germline, CDR1 PRHDT and CDR2 FYEKMQ (reference sequence). The CDR3 is 17 residues long. V trimming: 5 bases; J trimming: 1 base; junction bases outside the gene matches: 10. For the CDR3, the DNA is TGTGCCAGCAGCCTCCCGGGACAGCATTTGAACACCGGGGAGCTGTTTTTT. Residues: CASSLPGQHLNTGELFF. Supplemented by reference TRBV13 and TRBJ2-2, the full variable domain reads AAGVIQSPRHLIKEKRETATLKCYPIPRHDTVYWYQQGPGQDPQFLISFYEKMQSDKGSIPDRFSAQQFSDYHSELNMSSLELGDSALYFCASSLPGQHLNTGELFFGEGSRLTVL.

The chain has TRBV24-1 and TRBJ2-1; TRBD1 is a possible D gene (5 bases). This CDR3 comprises 16 residues. The V and J ends lost 0 bases and 4 bases respectively, with 12 bases between them. CDR1 and CDR2 from the germline V gene are KGHDR and SFDVKD. CDR3 nucleotides: TGTGCCACCAGTGATTTGGGGGCGGTGGGTTACAATGAGCAGTTCTTC. It encodes CATSDLGAVGYNEQFF.

The CDR3, as DNA: TGCAGCGTTGAGGGACTGACTCTCAATGAGCAGTTCTTC. This codes for CSVEGLTLNEQFF. The chain uses TRBV29-1 and TRBJ2-1; the D gene is possibly TRBD2 (6 bases). CDR3 size: 13 residues. Germline V gives CDR1 SQVTM, CDR2 ANQGSEA. Trimming took 3 bases from V and 6 from J, leaving 12 bases between them.